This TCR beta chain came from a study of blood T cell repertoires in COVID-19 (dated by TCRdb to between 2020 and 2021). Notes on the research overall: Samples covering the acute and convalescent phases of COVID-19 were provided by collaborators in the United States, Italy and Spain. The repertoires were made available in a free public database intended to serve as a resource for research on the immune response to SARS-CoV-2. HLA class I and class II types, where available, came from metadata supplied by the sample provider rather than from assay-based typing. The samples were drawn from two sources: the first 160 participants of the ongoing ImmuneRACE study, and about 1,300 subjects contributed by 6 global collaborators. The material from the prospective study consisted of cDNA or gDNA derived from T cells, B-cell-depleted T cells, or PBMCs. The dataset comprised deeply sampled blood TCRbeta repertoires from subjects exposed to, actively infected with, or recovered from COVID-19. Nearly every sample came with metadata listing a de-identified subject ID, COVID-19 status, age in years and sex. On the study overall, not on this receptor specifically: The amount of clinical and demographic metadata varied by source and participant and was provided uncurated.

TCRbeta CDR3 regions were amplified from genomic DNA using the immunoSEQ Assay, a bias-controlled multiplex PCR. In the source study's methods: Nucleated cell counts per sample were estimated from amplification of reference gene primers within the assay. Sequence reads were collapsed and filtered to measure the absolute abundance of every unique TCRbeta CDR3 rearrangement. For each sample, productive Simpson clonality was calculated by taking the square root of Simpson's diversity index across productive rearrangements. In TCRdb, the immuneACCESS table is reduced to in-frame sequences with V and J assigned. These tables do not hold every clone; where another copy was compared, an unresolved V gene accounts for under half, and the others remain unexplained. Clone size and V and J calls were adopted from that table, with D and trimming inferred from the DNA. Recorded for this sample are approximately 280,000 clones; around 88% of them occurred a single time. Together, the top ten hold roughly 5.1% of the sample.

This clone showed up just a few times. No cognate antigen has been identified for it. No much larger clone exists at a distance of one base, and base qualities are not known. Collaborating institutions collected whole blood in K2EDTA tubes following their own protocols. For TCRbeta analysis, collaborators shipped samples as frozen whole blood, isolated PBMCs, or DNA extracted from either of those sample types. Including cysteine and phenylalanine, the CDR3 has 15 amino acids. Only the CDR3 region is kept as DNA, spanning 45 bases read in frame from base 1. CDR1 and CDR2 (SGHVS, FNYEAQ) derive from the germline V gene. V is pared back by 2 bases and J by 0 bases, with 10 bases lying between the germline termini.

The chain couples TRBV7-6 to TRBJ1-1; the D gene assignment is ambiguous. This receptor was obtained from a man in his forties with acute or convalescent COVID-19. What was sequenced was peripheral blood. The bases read TGTGCCAGCAGCTTACTGGCCGGGATGAACACTGAAGCTTTCTTT. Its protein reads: CASSLLAGMNTEAFF.